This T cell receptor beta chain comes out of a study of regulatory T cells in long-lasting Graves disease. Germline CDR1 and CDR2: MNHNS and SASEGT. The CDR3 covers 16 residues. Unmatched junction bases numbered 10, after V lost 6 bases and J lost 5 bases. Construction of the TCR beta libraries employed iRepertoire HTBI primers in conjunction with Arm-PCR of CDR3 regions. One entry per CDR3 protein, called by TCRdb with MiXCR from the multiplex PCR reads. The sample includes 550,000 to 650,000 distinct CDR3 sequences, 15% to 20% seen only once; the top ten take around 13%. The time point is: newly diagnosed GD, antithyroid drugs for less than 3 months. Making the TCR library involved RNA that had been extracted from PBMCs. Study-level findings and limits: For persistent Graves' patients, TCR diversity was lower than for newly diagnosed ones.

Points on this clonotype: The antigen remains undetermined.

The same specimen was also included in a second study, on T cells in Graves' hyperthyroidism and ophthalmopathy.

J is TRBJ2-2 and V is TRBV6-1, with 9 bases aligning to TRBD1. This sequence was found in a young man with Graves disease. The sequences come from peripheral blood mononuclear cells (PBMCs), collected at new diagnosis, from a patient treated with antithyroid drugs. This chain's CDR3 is CASSQTSGTGTGELFF. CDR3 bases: TGTGCCAGCAGCCAGACCTCCGGGACAGGGACCGGGGAGCTGTTTTTT.